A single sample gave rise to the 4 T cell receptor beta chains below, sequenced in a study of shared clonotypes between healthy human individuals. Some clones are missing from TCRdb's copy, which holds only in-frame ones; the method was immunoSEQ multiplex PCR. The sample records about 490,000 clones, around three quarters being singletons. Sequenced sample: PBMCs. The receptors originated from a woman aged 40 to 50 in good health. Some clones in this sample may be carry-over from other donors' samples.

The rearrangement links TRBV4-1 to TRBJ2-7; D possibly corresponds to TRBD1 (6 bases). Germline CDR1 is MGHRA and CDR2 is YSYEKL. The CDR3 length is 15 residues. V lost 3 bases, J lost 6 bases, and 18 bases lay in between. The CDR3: CASSHRDTSPFEQYF. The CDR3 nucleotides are TGCGCCAGCAGCCACCGGGACACCAGCCCTTTCGAGCAGTACTTC.

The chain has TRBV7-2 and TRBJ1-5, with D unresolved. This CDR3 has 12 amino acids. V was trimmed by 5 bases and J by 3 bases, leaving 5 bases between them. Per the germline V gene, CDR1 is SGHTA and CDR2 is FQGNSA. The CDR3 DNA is TGTGCCAGCAGCCGGGACAATCAGCCCCAGCATTTT. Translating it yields CASSRDNQPQHF.

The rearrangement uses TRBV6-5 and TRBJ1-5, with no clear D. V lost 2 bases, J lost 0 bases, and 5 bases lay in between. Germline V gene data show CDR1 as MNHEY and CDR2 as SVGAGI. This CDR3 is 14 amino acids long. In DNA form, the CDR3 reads TGTGCCAGCAGTTACGACCATAGCAATCAGCCCCAGCATTTT. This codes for CASSYDHSNQPQHF.

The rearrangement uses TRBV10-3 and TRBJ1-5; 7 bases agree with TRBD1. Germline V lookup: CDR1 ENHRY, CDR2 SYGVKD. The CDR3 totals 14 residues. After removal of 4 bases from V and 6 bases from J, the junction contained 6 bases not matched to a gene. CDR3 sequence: CAISGQGGGQPQHF. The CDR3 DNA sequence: TGTGCCATCAGTGGCCAGGGGGGGGGTCAGCCCCAGCATTTT.